This T cell receptor beta chain was identified in a study of tumor-infiltrating lymphocytes in primary liver carcinoma. The germline gives CDR1 SGHAT, CDR2 FQNNGV. The CDR3 loop spans 14 amino acids. Notes on this clonotype: Its target is unknown. This is likely a read error, given that the CDR3 carries no conserved phenylalanine or tryptophan at its end.

Germline DNA was extracted too, while blood RNA derived from unsorted whole blood. No patient had received treatment, and all had chronic HBV infection. Study results and limitations: The use of bulk unsorted samples meant that CD4+ and CD8+ repertoires were not compared.

Reverse transcription of 450 to 500 ng total RNA with a constant-region primer produced TCR beta cDNA. Libraries covering TCR beta were generated through three nested multiplex PCR rounds (using a slightly modified ARM-PCR). Forward primers for TRBV1-TRBV30 and a C-beta reverse primer served the first two PCR rounds, at roughly 10 cycles each. TCRdb re-called the multiplex PCR reads with MiXCR, one entry per CDR3 protein. Of 300,000 to 350,000 distinct CDR3 sequences in the sample, about 65% are singletons; the top ten hold roughly 6.5%. The specimen was peripheral blood. V is TRBV11-2 and J is TRBJ1-4; D is undetermined. This sequence was found in a man aged 35 to 55 with primary liver carcinoma and hepatitis B virus infection. This CDR3 reads CAGSLLGTNEKLFS. The CDR3 DNA reads TGTGCCGGCAGCCTCCTTGGCACTAATGAAAAACTGTTTTCT.